The 5 T cell receptor beta chains in this list originate from one sample, sequenced in a study of T cells in Graves' hyperthyroidism and ophthalmopathy. The CDR3 regions of TCR beta were amplified from RNA transcripts. Researchers ran a first-round RT-PCR on the TCR CDR3 using the HTBI primer set. TCRdb recomputed calls from the multiplex PCR reads with MiXCR, one row per CDR3 protein. The table lists around 480,000 distinct CDR3 sequences, roughly an eighth of them singletons, with around 17% in the top ten. The sequencing input was blood. The receptors come from a woman aged 18-29 years with Graves' hyperthyroidism.

There are many counts of this clonotype. CDR3 loop: CASSPTDRAGETQYF. The CDR3 coding sequence is TGTGCCAGCAGCCCAACGGACAGGGCGGGGGAGACCCAGTACTTC. J is TRBJ2-5 and V is TRBV11-3; 8 bases match TRBD1. This CDR3 contains 15 residues. Unmatched junction bases numbered 10, after V lost 5 bases and J lost 5 bases. Germline V gives CDR1 SGHNT, CDR2 YENEEA.

This clonotype came up many times. The chain carries TRBV20-1 and TRBJ2-1, with 11 bases fitting TRBD2. There are 14 residues in the CDR3. CDR1 and CDR2 from the germline V gene are DFQATT and SNEGSKA (reference sequence). The V segment lost 6 bases and the J segment 5 bases; nucleotides outside the gene matches: 6. The CDR3 reads CSAATSGTNNEQFF. The CDR3 bases are TGCAGTGCAGCGACTAGCGGGACCAACAATGAGCAGTTCTTC.

The chain joins TRBV19 to TRBJ2-1; maybe TRBD2 (6 bases). This CDR3 is 14 amino acids long. Germline V gives CDR1 LNHDA, CDR2 SQIVND (reference sequence). V was trimmed by 3 bases and J by 5 bases, leaving 11 bases between them. The DNA of the CDR3 is TGTGCCAGTAGTATGGTTAGCGGAGACAATGAGCAGTTCTTC. This sequence encodes CASSMVSGDNEQFF.

The chain uses TRBV6-5 and TRBJ2-3; D is unresolved. In germline, CDR1 is MNHEY, CDR2 SVGAGI. The V gene lost 0 bases and the J gene lost 3 bases, with 13 bases spanning the gap. The CDR3 extends over 16 amino acids. The CDR3 DNA reads TGTGCCAGCAGTTACTCGAGTTGGGGTTCGACAGATACGCAGTATTTT. This encodes CASSYSSWGSTDTQYF.

This clonotype has a count of ten or more. The chain recombines TRBV30 with TRBJ1-2, with a weak D call TRBD1 (6 bases). The germline CDR1 and CDR2 sequences are GTSNPN and SVGIG (reference sequence). Trimming left V 8 bases short and J 0 bases short, with 10 bases between. There are 12 residues in the CDR3. CDR3 coding DNA: TGTGCCAAGGACAGCGCTAACTATGGCTACACCTTC. Residues: CAKDSANYGYTF.